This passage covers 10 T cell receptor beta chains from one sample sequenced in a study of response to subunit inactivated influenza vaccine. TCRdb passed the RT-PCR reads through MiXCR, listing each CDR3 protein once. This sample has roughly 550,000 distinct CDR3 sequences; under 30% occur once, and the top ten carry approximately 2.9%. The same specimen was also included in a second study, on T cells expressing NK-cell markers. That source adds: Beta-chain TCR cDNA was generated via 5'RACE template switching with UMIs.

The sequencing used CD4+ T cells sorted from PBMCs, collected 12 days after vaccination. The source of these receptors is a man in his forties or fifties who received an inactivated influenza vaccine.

In DNA form, the CDR3 reads TGCAGTGCTTCTAAACTACCGTCCTCTGGAAACACCATATATTTT. Translating it yields CSASKLPSSGNTIYF. The chain has TRBV20-1 and TRBJ1-3; D not resolved. Germline lookup yields CDR1 DFQATT and CDR2 SNEGSKA (reference sequence). There are 15 residues in the CDR3. V lost 5 bases and J 0 bases, leaving 14 bases between the germline ends.

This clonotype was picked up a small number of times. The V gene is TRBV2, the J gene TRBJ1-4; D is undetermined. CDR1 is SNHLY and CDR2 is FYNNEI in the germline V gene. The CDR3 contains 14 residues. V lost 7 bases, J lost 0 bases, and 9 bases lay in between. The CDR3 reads CASIMTTTNEKLFF. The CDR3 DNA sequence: TGTGCCAGCATCATGACAACAACTAATGAAAAACTGTTTTTT.

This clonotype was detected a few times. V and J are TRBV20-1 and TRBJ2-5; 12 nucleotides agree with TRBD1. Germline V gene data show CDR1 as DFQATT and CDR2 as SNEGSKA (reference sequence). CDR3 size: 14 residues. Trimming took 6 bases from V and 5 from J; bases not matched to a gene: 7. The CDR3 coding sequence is TGCAGTGCCGGGGGACAGGGGGCTAGGGAGACCCAGTACTTC. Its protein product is CSAGGQGARETQYF.

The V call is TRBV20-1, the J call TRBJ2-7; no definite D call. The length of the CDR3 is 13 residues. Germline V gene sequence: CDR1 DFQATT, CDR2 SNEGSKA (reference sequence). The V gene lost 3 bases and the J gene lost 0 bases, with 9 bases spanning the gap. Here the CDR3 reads CSASKVSSYEQYF. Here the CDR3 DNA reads TGCAGTGCTAGCAAGGTCAGCTCCTACGAGCAGTACTTC.

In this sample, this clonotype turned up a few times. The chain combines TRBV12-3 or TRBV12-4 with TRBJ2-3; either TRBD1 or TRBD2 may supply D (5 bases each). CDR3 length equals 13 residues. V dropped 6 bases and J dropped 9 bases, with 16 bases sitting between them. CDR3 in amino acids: CASSLSRRTTQYF. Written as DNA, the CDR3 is TGTGCCAGCAGCCTCTCAAGGAGGACAACGCAGTATTTT.

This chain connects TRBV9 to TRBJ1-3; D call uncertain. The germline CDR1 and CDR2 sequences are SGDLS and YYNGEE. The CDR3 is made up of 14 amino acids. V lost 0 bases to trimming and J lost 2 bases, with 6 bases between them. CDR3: CASSVEAAGNTIYF. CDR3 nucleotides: TGTGCCAGCAGCGTAGAGGCCGCTGGAAACACCATATATTTT.

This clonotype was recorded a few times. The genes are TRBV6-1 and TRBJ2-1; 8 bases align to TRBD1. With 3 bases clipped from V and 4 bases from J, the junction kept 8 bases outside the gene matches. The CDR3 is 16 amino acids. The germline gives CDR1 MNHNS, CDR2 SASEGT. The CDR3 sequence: CASSDQGAGAYNEQFF. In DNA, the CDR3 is TGTGCCAGCAGTGATCAGGGGGCAGGGGCTTACAATGAGCAGTTCTTC.

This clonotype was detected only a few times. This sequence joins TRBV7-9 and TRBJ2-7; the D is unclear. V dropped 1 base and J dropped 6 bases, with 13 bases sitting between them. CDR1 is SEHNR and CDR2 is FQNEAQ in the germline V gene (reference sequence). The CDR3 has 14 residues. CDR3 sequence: CASSLGQESSEQYF. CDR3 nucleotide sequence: TGTGCCAGCAGCTTAGGGCAGGAAAGCTCCGAGCAGTACTTC.

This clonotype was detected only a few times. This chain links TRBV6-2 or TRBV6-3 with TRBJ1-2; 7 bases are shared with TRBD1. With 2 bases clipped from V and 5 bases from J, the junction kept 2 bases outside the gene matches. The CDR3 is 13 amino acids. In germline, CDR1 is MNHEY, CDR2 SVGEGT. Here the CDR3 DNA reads TGTGCCAGCAGTTACGGGACAGAATATGGCTACACCTTC. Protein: CASSYGTEYGYTF.

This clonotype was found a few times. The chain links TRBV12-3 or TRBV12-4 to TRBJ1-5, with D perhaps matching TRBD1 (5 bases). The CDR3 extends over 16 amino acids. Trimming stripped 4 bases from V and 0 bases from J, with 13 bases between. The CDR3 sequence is CASSWGGGDSNQPQHF. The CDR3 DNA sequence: TGTGCCAGCAGTTGGGGGGGAGGGGATAGCAATCAGCCCCAGCATTTT.